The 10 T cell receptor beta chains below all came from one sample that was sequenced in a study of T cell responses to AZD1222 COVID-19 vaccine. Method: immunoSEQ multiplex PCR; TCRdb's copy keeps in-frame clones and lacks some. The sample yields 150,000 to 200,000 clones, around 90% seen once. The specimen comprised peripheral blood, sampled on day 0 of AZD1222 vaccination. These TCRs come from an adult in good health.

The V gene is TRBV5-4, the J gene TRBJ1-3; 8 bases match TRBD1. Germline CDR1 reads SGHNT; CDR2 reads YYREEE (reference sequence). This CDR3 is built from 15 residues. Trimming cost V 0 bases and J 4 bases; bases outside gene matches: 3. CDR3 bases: TGTGCCAGCAGCTTGGGGACAGGGACGGGAAACACCATATATTTT. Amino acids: CASSLGTGTGNTIYF.

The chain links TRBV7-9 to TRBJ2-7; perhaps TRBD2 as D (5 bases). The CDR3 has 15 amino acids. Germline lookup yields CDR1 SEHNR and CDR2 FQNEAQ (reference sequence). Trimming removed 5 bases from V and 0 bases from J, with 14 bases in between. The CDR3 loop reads CASSPDGDYSYEQYF. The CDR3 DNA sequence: TGTGCCAGCAGCCCGGACGGGGATTACTCCTACGAGCAGTACTTC. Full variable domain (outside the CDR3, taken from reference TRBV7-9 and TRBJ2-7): DTGVSQNPRHKITKRGQNVTFRCDPISEHNRLYWYRQTLGQGPEFLTYFQNEAQLEKSRLLSDRFSAERPKGSFSTLEIQRTEQGDSAMYLCASSPDGDYSYEQYFGPGTRLTVT.

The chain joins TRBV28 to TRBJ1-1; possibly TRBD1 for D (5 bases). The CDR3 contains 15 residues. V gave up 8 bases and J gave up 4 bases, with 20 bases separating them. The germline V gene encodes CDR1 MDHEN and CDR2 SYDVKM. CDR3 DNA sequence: TGTGCCAGCCTCCTTCGGAGTTCAAGGGGCACTGAAGCTTTCTTT. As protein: CASLLRSSRGTEAFF.

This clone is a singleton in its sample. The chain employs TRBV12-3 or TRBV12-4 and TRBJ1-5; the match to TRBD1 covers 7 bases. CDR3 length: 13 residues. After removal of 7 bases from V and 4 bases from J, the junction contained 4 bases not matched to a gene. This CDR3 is CASTQQGNQPQHF. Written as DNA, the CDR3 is TGTGCCAGCACTCAACAGGGGAATCAGCCCCAGCATTTT.

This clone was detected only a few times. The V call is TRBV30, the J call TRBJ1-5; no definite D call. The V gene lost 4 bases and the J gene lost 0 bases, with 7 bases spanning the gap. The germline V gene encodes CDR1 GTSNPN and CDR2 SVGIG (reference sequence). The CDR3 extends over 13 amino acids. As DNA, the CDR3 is TGTGCCTGGACCCAGGATAGCAATCAGCCCCAGCATTTT. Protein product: CAWTQDSNQPQHF.

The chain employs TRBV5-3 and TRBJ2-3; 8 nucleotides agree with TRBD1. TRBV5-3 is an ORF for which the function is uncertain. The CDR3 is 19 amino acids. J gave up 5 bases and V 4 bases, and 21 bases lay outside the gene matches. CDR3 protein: CARSPRDRKLVLCGDTQYF. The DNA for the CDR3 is TGTGCCAGAAGCCCCCGGGACAGGAAGTTAGTTTTGTGTGGAGATACGCAGTATTTT.

The CDR3 bases are TGTGCCAGCAGGGCCCGGGGGTCGGTGTTCGGCTACACCTTC. Amino acid sequence: CASRARGSVFGYTF. The J gene is TRBJ1-2, the V gene TRBV9; perhaps TRBD1 as D (5 bases). Germline CDR1 is SGDLS and CDR2 is YYNGEE. V was shortened by 5 bases and J by 8 bases, with 19 bases between the two germline ends. The CDR3 has 14 amino acids.

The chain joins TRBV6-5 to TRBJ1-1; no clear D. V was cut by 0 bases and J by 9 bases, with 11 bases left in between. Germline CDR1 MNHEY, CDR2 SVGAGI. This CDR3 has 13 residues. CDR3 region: CASSYSRGPKAFF. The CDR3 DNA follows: TGTGCCAGCAGTTACTCTAGAGGGCCAAAAGCTTTCTTT.

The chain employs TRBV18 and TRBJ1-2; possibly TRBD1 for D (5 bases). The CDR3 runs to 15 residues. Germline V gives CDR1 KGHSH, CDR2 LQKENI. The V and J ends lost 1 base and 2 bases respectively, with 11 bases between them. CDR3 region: CASSPLRGENYGYTF. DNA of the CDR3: TGTGCCAGCTCACCACTGAGAGGGGAAAACTATGGCTACACCTTC.

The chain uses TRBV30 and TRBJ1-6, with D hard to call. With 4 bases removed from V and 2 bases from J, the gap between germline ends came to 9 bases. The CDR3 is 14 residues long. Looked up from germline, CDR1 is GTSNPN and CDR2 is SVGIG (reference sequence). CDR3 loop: CAWNRGTYNSPLHF. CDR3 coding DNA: TGTGCCTGGAACCGAGGGACCTATAATTCACCCCTCCACTTT. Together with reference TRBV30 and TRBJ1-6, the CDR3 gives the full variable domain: SQTIHQWPATLVQPVGSPLSLECTVEGTSNPNLYWYRQAAGRGLQLLFYSVGIGQISSEVPQNLSASRPQDRQFILSSKKLLLSDSGFYLCAWNRGTYNSPLHFGNGTRLTVT.